The 21 T cell receptor beta chains in this list originate from one sample, sequenced in a study of blood T cell repertoires in COVID-19. Some clones are missing from TCRdb's copy, which holds only in-frame ones; the method was immunoSEQ multiplex PCR. The table records 100,000 or so clones, less than 90% of them present only once. Sequenced: peripheral blood. The receptors shown here come from a man aged 55 to 70 with acute or convalescent COVID-19.

The rearrangement joins TRBV5-1 to TRBJ2-7; 8 nucleotides align to TRBD1. Germline V gene lookup returns CDR1 SGHRS and CDR2 YFSETQ. This CDR3 region has 14 residues. Losses at the gene ends were 4 bases for V and 5 bases for J; bases not matched to a gene: 8. CDR3 bases: TGCGCCAGCAGCAAGGACAGGGTAATCGACGAGCAGTACTTC. It yields the protein CASSKDRVIDEQYF.

The chain joins TRBV6-2 or TRBV6-3 to TRBJ1-1, with TRBD1 as a possible D gene (6 bases). Looked up from germline, CDR1 is MNHEY and CDR2 is SVGEGT. The germline V and J ends were trimmed by 0 bases and 6 bases, with 11 bases remaining between them. CDR3 length: 14 amino acids. Written as DNA, the CDR3 is TGTGCCAGCAGTTACTCCCAGGGGTTCGCTGAAGCTTTCTTT. Amino acid sequence: CASSYSQGFAEAFF.

The chain links TRBV18 to TRBJ2-7; TRBD1 matches at 8 bases. Germline V gene data show CDR1 as KGHSH and CDR2 as LQKENI. The J segment lost 3 bases and the V segment lost 3 bases, leaving 4 bases of the junction unmatched. The CDR3 has 14 amino acids. The CDR3 region is CASSPDRVGYEQYF. The CDR3 nucleotides read TGTGCCAGCTCACCGGACAGGGTAGGCTACGAGCAGTACTTC.

This clone was recorded once. The chain employs TRBV4-3 and TRBJ2-1; D gene uncertain. This CDR3 region has 14 residues. Trimming took 0 bases from V and 10 from J, leaving 13 bases between them. Germline CDR1 reads LGHNA; CDR2 reads YSLEER. The CDR3 region has the DNA TGCGCCAGCAGCCAAGACCGGAGCATAGGCGAGCAGTTCTTC. Protein product: CASSQDRSIGEQFF.

The chain employs TRBV2 and TRBJ2-7, with TRBD2 identical over 9 bases. Trimming removed 9 bases from V and 4 bases from J; junction bases left unmatched: 1. The CDR3 has 11 amino acids. Per germline, CDR1 SNHLY and CDR2 FYNNEI. This chain's CDR3 is CASLAGYEQYF. The CDR3 bases are TGTGCCAGTCTAGCGGGGTACGAGCAGTACTTC.

This chain joins TRBV4-1 and TRBJ1-2, with D possibly being TRBD1 (6 bases). This CDR3 is 16 amino acids long. Germline-derived CDR1 and CDR2 are MGHRA and YSYEKL. Trimming removed 1 base from V and 2 bases from J, with 14 bases in between. The CDR3 DNA reads as TGCGCCAGCAGCCAAGCCCGGACAGTAGGAAACTATGGCTACACCTTC. It is translated as CASSQARTVGNYGYTF.

The J gene is TRBJ2-7, the V gene TRBV5-1; 7 bases agree with TRBD1. CDR1 is SGHRS and CDR2 is YFSETQ in the germline V gene. CDR3 length: 15 residues. V trimming: 0 bases; J trimming: 0 bases; junction bases outside the gene matches: 3. CDR3 loop: CASSLGDSRSYEQYF. The DNA of the CDR3 is TGCGCCAGCAGCTTGGGGGACAGCCGCTCCTACGAGCAGTACTTC.

The genes are TRBV9 and TRBJ2-7, with 11 positions matching TRBD1. The CDR3 is 14 residues long. V trimming: 3 bases; J trimming: 6 bases; junction bases outside the gene matches: 5. Germline values: CDR1 SGDLS, CDR2 YYNGEE. This CDR3 reads CASSAAGTGGEQYF. The CDR3 DNA sequence: TGTGCCAGCAGCGCGGCGGGGACAGGGGGCGAGCAGTACTTC.

The chain is built from TRBV15 and TRBJ2-5; a possible D gene is TRBD2 (6 bases). The germline CDR1 and CDR2 sequences are LNHNV and YYDKDF (reference sequence). The V and J ends lost 6 bases and 2 bases respectively, with 13 bases between them. CDR3 length: 14 amino acids. CDR3 loop: CATRVGGNQETQYF. The CDR3 region has the DNA TGTGCCACCAGGGTCGGAGGGAATCAAGAGACCCAGTACTTC.

V gene TRBV30 combines with J gene TRBJ2-6; D may be TRBD1 (6 bases). The CDR3 is made up of 15 amino acids. Germline loops: CDR1 GTSNPN, CDR2 SVGIG (reference sequence). Trimming left V 3 bases short and J 2 bases short, with 11 bases between. CDR3 DNA sequence: TGTGCCTGGAGGAACTACAGGGCTGGGGCCAACGTCCTGACTTTC. Translating gives CAWRNYRAGANVLTF.

This clone has a single count. The rearrangement joins TRBV19 to TRBJ1-1, with D possibly TRBD1 on 5 matching bases. The germline V gene encodes CDR1 LNHDA and CDR2 SQIVND (reference sequence). V lost 1 base and J 0 bases, leaving 12 bases between the germline ends. The CDR3 loop spans 16 amino acids. CDR3 loop: CASSIGQPGLNTEAFF. The CDR3 coding sequence is TGTGCCAGTAGTATAGGACAGCCAGGCCTGAACACTGAAGCTTTCTTT.

The chain is built from TRBV4-2 and TRBJ2-5; 9 nucleotides align to TRBD1. V lost 2 bases, J lost 7 bases, and 5 bases stayed unmatched. Germline assignment: CDR1 LGHNA and CDR2 YNFKEQ. There are 14 residues in the CDR3. The CDR3 reads CASSQTGGLGTQYF. The CDR3 region has the DNA TGTGCCAGCAGCCAAACAGGGGGCCTGGGGACCCAGTACTTC.

Only one count was recorded for this clone. This sequence joins TRBV7-8 and TRBJ1-2; D might be TRBD1 (5 bases). The CDR3 sequence is 15 residues long. The germline gives CDR1 SGHVS, CDR2 FQNEAQ. V dropped 5 bases and J dropped 6 bases, with 19 bases sitting between them. The CDR3 region is CASSPPGEGRDGYTF. The CDR3 DNA follows: TGTGCCAGCAGCCCCCCCGGGGAGGGGCGAGATGGCTACACCTTC.

The V and J genes are TRBV13 and TRBJ2-3; 9 bases are shared with TRBD2. This CDR3 contains 18 residues. Germline V gives CDR1 PRHDT, CDR2 FYEKMQ (reference sequence). With 5 bases clipped from V and 2 bases from J, the junction kept 14 bases outside the gene matches. CDR3 in amino acids: CASSPPRLAGYSTDTQYF. DNA of the CDR3: TGTGCCAGCAGCCCCCCCCGGCTAGCGGGATACTCCACAGATACGCAGTATTTT.

V usage is TRBV5-1 and J usage is TRBJ2-1; possibly TRBD1 for D (7 bases). The ends were cut back, 1 base at V and 6 bases at J, with 14 bases in the middle. CDR1 SGHRS and CDR2 YFSETQ come from the germline V gene. The CDR3 sequence is 15 residues long. This CDR3 reads CASSLFGQEGNEQFF. The CDR3 DNA reads TGCGCCAGCAGCTTGTTCGGACAGGAGGGCAATGAGCAGTTCTTC.

The V gene is TRBV2, the J gene TRBJ2-6; weak D call: TRBD2 (5 bases). Per the germline V gene, CDR1 is SNHLY and CDR2 is FYNNEI. V dropped 4 bases and J dropped 4 bases, with 8 bases sitting between them. The CDR3 contains 14 residues. In DNA, the CDR3 is TGTGCCAGCAGTGTGGAGGCCGGGGCCAACGTCCTGACTTTC. Its protein product is CASSVEAGANVLTF. The variable domain in full, completed from reference TRBV2 and TRBJ2-6, reads EPEVTQTPSHQVTQMGQEVILRCVPISNHLYFYWYRQILGQKVEFLVSFYNNEISEKSEIFDDQFSVERPDGSNFTLKIRSTKLEDSAMYFCASSVEAGANVLTFGAGSRLTVL.

The V gene is TRBV12-3 or TRBV12-4, the J gene TRBJ2-4; a weak D match, TRBD2 (6 bases). This CDR3 has 12 residues. The V and J ends lost 6 bases and 7 bases respectively, with 10 bases between them. The CDR3 nucleotides read TGTGCCAGCAGCCGCGGGACCAACATTCAGTACTTC. As protein: CASSRGTNIQYF.

This sequence joins TRBV6-5 and TRBJ1-2, with D perhaps TRBD1 (6 bases). The CDR3 spans 14 residues. Per germline, CDR1 MNHEY and CDR2 SVGAGI. Trimming stripped 2 bases from V and 4 bases from J, with 11 bases between. The DNA of the CDR3 is TGTGCCAGCAGTTACGAGATGGGGGCCTATGGCTACACCTTC. It encodes CASSYEMGAYGYTF.

J is TRBJ2-1 and V is TRBV30, with D tentatively TRBD2 (5 bases). Germline lookup yields CDR1 GTSNPN and CDR2 SVGIG (reference sequence). This CDR3 spans 12 amino acids. V shed 0 bases and J shed 6 bases, with 6 bases lying between them. The CDR3 nucleotides read TGTGCCTGGAGTGTACTAGGCAATGAGCAGTTCTTC. Its translation: CAWSVLGNEQFF. Full variable domain (missing parts from reference TRBV30 and TRBJ2-1): SQTIHQWPATLVQPVGSPLSLECTVEGTSNPNLYWYRQAAGRGLQLLFYSVGIGQISSEVPQNLSASRPQDRQFILSSKKLLLSDSGFYLCAWSVLGNEQFFGPGTRLTVL.

The chain is built from TRBV7-2 and TRBJ1-5; unclear D gene. V was cut by 1 base and J by 6 bases, with 10 bases left in between. The CDR3 totals 14 residues. Germline CDR1 reads SGHTA; CDR2 reads FQGNSA. CDR3 bases: TGTGCCAGCAGCTTAGGGCCTGCAGGTCAGCCCCAGCATTTT. This codes for CASSLGPAGQPQHF.

This clone was seen a few times. V and J are TRBV11-2 and TRBJ2-7; D is perhaps TRBD1 (6 bases). Germline lookup yields CDR1 SGHAT and CDR2 FQNNGV. The V end lost 2 bases, the J end lost 1 base, and 9 bases lay between the germline ends. The CDR3 is made up of 14 amino acids. This chain's CDR3 is CASSLRRGSYEQYF. CDR3 DNA: TGTGCCAGCAGCTTACGTAGGGGGTCCTACGAGCAGTACTTC.